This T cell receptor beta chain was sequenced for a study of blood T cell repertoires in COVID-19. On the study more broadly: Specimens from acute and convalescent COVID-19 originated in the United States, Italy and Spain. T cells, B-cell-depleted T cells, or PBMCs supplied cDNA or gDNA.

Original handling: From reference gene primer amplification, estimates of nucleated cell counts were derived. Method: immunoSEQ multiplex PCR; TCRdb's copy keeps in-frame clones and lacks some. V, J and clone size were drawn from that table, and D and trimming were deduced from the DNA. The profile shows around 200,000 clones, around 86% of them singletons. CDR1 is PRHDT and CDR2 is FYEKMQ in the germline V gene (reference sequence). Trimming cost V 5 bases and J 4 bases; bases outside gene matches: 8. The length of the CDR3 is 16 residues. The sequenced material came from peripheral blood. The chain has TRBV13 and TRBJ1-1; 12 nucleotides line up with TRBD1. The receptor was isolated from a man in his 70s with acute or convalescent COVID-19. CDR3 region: CASSTTGTGGLTEAFF. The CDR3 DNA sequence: TGTGCCAGCAGCACCACCGGGACAGGGGGCCTCACTGAAGCTTTCTTT.